In its sample, the clone carrying this T cell receptor (beta chain) was seen once. This record comes from a study of shared clonotypes between healthy human individuals. Germline loops: CDR1 ENHRY, CDR2 SYGVKD. The ends lost 4 bases at V and 2 bases at J; junction bases unmatched: 4. This CDR3 has 14 residues. The protocol was immunoSEQ multiplex PCR, while the TCRdb copy is restricted to in-frame clones and leaves out a portion. The sample has approximately 1,500,000 clones, 98% seen once; the top ten hold about 0.45%. The receptor was isolated from a young man in good health. V usage is TRBV10-3 and J usage is TRBJ2-7; 8 bases line up with TRBD1. Sequencing used naive CD4+ T cells sorted from blood. Subset here: CD45RA+ positively selected. Here the CDR3 DNA reads TGTGCCATCAGTGTGGGGACAGGCCCCTACGAGCAGTACTTC. Translated: CAISVGTGPYEQYF.